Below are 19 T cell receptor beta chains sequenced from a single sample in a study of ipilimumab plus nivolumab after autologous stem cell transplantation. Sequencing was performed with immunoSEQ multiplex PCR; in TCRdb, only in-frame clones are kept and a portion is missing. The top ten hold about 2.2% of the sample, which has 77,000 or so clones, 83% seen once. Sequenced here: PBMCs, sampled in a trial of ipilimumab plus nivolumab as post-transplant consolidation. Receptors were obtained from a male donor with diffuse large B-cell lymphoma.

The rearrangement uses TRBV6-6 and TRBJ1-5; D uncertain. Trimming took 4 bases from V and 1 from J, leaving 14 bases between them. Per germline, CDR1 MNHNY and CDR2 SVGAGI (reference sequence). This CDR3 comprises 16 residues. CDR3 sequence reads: CASSSPFPKSNQPQHF. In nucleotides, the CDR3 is TGTGCCAGCAGTTCCCCCTTCCCTAAAAGCAATCAGCCCCAGCATTTT.

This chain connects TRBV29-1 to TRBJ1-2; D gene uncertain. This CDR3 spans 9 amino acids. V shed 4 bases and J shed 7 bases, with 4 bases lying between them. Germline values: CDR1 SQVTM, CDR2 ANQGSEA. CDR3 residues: CSVASGYTF. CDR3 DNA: TGCAGCGTTGCGAGTGGCTACACCTTC.

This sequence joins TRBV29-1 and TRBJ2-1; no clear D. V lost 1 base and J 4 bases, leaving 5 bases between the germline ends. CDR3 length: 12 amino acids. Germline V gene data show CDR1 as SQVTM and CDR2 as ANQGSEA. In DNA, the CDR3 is TGCAGCGTTGAAGGAGGATACAATGAGCAGTTCTTC. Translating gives CSVEGGYNEQFF.

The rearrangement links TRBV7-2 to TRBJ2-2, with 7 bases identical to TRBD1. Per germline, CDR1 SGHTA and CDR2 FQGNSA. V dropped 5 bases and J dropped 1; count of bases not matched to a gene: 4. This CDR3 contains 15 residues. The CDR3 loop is CASSPRTGNTGELFF. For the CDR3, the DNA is TGTGCCAGCAGCCCCCGGACAGGGAACACCGGGGAGCTGTTTTTT.

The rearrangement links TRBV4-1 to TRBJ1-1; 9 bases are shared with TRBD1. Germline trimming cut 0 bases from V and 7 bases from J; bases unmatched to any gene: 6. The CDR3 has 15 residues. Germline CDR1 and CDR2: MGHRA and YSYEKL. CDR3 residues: CASSQDHRGLGEAFF. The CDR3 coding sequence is TGCGCCAGCAGCCAAGACCACAGGGGGCTGGGTGAAGCTTTCTTT.

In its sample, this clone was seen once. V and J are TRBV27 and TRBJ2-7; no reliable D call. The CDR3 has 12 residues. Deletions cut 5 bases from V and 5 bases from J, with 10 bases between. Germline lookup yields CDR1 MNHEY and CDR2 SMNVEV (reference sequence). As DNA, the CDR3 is TGTGCCAGCAGTGTTATCGGCAACGAGCAGTACTTC. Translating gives CASSVIGNEQYF.

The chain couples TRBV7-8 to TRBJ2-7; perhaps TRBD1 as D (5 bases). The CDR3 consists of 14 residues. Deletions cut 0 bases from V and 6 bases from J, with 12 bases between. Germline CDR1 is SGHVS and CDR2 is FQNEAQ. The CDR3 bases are TGTGCCAGCAGCTTAGCGGTCCGAACAGGCGAGCAGTACTTC. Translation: CASSLAVRTGEQYF.

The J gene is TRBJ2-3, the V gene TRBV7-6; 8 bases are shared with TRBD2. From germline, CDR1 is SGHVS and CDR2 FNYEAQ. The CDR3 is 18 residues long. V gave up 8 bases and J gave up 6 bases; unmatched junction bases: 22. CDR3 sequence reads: CASSRGGNPIRRTDTQYF. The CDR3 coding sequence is TGTGCCAGCTCCCGGGGGGGGAATCCCATTCGTCGTACGGATACGCAGTATTTT.

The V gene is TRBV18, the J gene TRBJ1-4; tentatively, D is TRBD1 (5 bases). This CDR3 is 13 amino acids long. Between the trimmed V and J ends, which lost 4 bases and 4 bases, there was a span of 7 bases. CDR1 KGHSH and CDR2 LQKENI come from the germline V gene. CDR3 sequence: CASSQGINEKLFF. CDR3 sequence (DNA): TGTGCCAGCTCACAGGGGATTAATGAAAAACTGTTTTTT. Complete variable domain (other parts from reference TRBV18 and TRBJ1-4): NAGVMQNPRHLVRRRGQEARLRCSPMKGHSHVYWYRQLPEEGLKFMVYLQKENIIDESGMPKERFSAEFPKEGPSILRIQQVVRGDSAAYFCASSQGINEKLFFGSGTQLSVL.

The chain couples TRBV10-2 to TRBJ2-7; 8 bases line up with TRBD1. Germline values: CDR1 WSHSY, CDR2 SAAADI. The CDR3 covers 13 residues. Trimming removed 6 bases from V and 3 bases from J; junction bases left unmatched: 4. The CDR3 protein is CASRVGQGYEQYF. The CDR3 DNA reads TGCGCCAGCAGGGTTGGACAGGGCTACGAGCAGTACTTC.

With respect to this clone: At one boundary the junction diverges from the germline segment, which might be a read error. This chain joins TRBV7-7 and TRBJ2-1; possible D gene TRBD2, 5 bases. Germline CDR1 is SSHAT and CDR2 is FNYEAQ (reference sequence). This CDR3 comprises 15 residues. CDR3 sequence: CASSPGLRSYNEQFF. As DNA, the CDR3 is TGTGCTAGCAGCCCCGGACTCCGCTCCTACAATGAGCAGTTCTTC. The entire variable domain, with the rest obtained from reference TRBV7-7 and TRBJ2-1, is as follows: GAGVSQSPRYKVTKRGQDVTLRCDPISSHATLYWYQQALGQGPEFLTYFNYEAQPDKSGLPSDRFSAERPEGSISTLTIQRTEQRDSAMYRCASSPGLRSYNEQFFGPGTRLTVL.

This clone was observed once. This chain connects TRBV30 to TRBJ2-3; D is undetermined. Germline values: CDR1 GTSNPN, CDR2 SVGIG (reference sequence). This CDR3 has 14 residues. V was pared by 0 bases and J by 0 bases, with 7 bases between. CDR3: CAWSVLGSTDTQYF. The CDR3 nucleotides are TGTGCCTGGAGTGTACTTGGAAGCACAGATACGCAGTATTTT.

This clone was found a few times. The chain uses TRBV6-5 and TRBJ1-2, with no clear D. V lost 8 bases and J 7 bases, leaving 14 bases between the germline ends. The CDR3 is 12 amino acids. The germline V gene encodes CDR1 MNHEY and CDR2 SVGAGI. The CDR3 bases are TGTGCCAGCGGGGAGACCACTCGTGGCTACACCTTC. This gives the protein CASGETTRGYTF.

The CDR3 nucleotides read TGTGCCACCAGCAGAGAAGGATGGGGCTACACCTTC. Translation: CATSREGWGYTF. The rearrangement joins TRBV15 to TRBJ1-2; D unresolved. The germline V and J ends were trimmed by 0 bases and 8 bases, with 7 bases remaining between them. Germline CDR1 LNHNV, CDR2 YYDKDF (reference sequence). This CDR3 is built from 12 residues.

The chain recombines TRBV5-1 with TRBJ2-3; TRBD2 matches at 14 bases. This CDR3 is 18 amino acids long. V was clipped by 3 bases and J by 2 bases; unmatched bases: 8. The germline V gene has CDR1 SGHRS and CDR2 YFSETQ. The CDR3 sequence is CASSWPGLAGEATDTQYF. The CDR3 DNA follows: TGCGCCAGCAGCTGGCCGGGACTAGCGGGGGAGGCCACAGATACGCAGTATTTT.

The CDR3 DNA follows: TGTGCCACCACTACGGAGGGGGCCGCAACTAATGAAAAACTGTTTTTT. Translation gives CATTTEGAATNEKLFF. The chain combines TRBV18 with TRBJ1-4, with 7 bases aligning to TRBD1. This CDR3 comprises 16 residues. Trimming removed 10 bases from V and 0 bases from J; junction bases left unmatched: 11. Germline assignment: CDR1 KGHSH and CDR2 LQKENI.

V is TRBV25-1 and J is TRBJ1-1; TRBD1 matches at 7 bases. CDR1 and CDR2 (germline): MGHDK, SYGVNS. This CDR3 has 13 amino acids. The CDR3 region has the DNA TGTGCTTCACAGGGGACCTTGAACACTGAAGCTTTCTTT. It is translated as CASQGTLNTEAFF.

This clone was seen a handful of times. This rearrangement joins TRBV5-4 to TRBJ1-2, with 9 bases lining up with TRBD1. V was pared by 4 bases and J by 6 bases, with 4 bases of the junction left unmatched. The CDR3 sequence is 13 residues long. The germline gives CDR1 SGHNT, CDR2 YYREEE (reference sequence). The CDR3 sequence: CASSHRDRDGYTF. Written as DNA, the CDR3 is TGTGCCAGCAGCCACCGGGACAGGGATGGCTACACCTTC.

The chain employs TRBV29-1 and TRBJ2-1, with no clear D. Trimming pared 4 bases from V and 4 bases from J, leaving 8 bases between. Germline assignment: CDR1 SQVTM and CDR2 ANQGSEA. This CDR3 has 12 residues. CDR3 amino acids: CSVGGYYNEQFF. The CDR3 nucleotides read TGCAGCGTTGGTGGCTATTACAATGAGCAGTTCTTC.